The 21 T cell receptor beta chains below were found in one sample sequenced in a study of glioma-infiltrating T cells. The iRepertoire nested amplicon-rescue multiplex PCR amplified TCR alpha and beta CDR3s from RNA. TCRdb called the multiplex PCR reads again in MiXCR, with one record for every CDR3 protein. This sample has about 140,000 distinct CDR3 sequences, with roughly two fifths found just once. The sequencing input was glioma tissue, nonneoplastic brain tissue, or PBMCs (not recorded which). The receptors originated from a human donor with low-grade glioma or glioblastoma, undergoing nonglioma brain surgery, or in good health (not recorded which).

The CDR3 nucleotides read TGCAGTGCTAAGGTGGGACCGGGCACAGATACGCAGTATTTT. It is translated as CSAKVGPGTDTQYF. The chain has TRBV20-1 and TRBJ2-3; D might be TRBD1 or TRBD2, each matching 5 bases. Trimming left V 4 bases short and J 1 base short, with 12 bases between. Germline V lookup: CDR1 DFQATT, CDR2 SNEGSKA (reference sequence). The CDR3 is 14 residues long.

The J gene is TRBJ2-5, the V gene TRBV19; perhaps TRBD1 as D (5 bases). Germline V gene lookup returns CDR1 LNHDA and CDR2 SQIVND (reference sequence). The CDR3 sequence is 14 residues long. V was cut by 5 bases and J by 5 bases, with 15 bases left in between. In nucleotides, the CDR3 is TGTGCCAGTAGTCCCGACAGTAGTTGGGAGACCCAGTACTTC. It yields the protein CASSPDSSWETQYF.

This clonotype was picked up a small number of times. The chain links TRBV7-2 to TRBJ1-2; TRBD1 matches 7 bases. Germline CDR1 SGHTA, CDR2 FQGNSA. The CDR3 consists of 15 residues. The V segment lost 2 bases and the J segment 4 bases; nucleotides outside the gene matches: 7. CDR3 coding DNA: TGTGCCAGCAGCTTAACGGGGACAGACCTCTATGGCTACACCTTC. Its translation: CASSLTGTDLYGYTF. The full variable domain, its missing parts supplied by reference TRBV7-2 and TRBJ1-2, is GAGVSQSPSNKVTEKGKDVELRCDPISGHTALYWYRQSLGQGLEFLIYFQGNSAPDKSGLPSDRFSAERTGGSVSTLTIQRTQQEDSAVYLCASSLTGTDLYGYTFGSGTRLTVV.

This clonotype was seen a handful of times. V usage is TRBV2 and J usage is TRBJ1-2, with no clear D. The CDR3 loop spans 14 amino acids. The germline V and J ends were trimmed by 2 bases and 2 bases, with 9 bases remaining between them. CDR1 SNHLY and CDR2 FYNNEI come from the germline V gene. The CDR3 loop reads CASSEISANYGYTF. DNA of the CDR3: TGTGCCAGCAGTGAAATCTCAGCAAACTATGGCTACACCTTC.

This rearrangement joins TRBV20-1 to TRBJ2-5, with D tentatively TRBD1 or TRBD2 (6 bases each). The CDR3 consists of 13 residues. In germline, CDR1 is DFQATT, CDR2 SNEGSKA (reference sequence). Trimming shortened V by 3 bases and J by 4 bases, and 12 bases separated the two germline ends. The CDR3 nucleotides are TGCAGTGCTAGGGGGGGCCTTCGAGAGACCCAGTACTTC. Encoded protein: CSARGGLRETQYF.

This clonotype was detected many times. The rearrangement uses TRBV20-1 and TRBJ2-5, with D possibly TRBD2 on 6 matching bases. Germline assignment: CDR1 DFQATT and CDR2 SNEGSKA (reference sequence). The V end lost 4 bases, the J end lost 4 bases, and 28 bases lay between the germline ends. There are 18 residues in the CDR3. CDR3 protein: CSATPQGTGTLGLETQYF. The CDR3 DNA reads TGCAGTGCTACCCCCCAAGGGACCGGGACTTTAGGGTTAGAGACCCAGTACTTC.

This clonotype was seen a few times. V usage is TRBV2 and J usage is TRBJ2-1; D tentatively reads TRBD1 or TRBD2 (7 bases each). The CDR3 totals 15 residues. In germline, CDR1 is SNHLY, CDR2 FYNNEI. With 6 bases removed from V and 1 base from J, the gap between germline ends came to 13 bases. CDR3 protein: CASSQRDRSYNEQFF. The CDR3 DNA reads TGTGCCAGCAGCCAGCGGGACAGATCCTACAATGAGCAGTTCTTC.

The CDR3 sequence is CSARILKTGSSYEQYF. Here the CDR3 DNA reads TGCAGTGCTAGAATACTCAAGACAGGGTCCTCCTACGAGCAGTACTTC. The chain employs TRBV20-1 and TRBJ2-7; the match to TRBD1 covers 7 bases. The CDR3 length is 16 residues. V shed 2 bases and J 0 bases; nucleotides not matched to a gene: 10. Germline CDR1 is DFQATT and CDR2 is SNEGSKA (reference sequence).

This clonotype was observed a few times. Written as DNA, the CDR3 is TGTGCCAGCAGTCCTGGGACTAGCGATGCCACAGATACGCAGTATTTT. Amino acids: CASSPGTSDATDTQYF. The gene calls are TRBV6-4 and TRBJ2-3; 10 bases are shared with TRBD2. The CDR3 runs to 16 residues. Germline-derived CDR1 and CDR2 are MRHNA and SNTAGT. The V and J ends lost 5 bases and 2 bases, in that order; junction bases with no gene match: 7.

In its sample, this clonotype was seen a few times. The gene calls are TRBV6-1 and TRBJ2-1; TRBD1 matches 9 bases. The CDR3 is made up of 17 amino acids. CDR1 MNHNS and CDR2 SASEGT come from the germline V gene. V lost 6 bases, J lost 1 base, and 10 bases stayed unmatched. The CDR3 sequence: CASSPTGTGMSYNEQFF. In DNA form, the CDR3 reads TGTGCCAGCAGCCCGACGGGGACAGGGATGTCCTACAATGAGCAGTTCTTC.

This clonotype was counted ten times or more. The chain has TRBV27 and TRBJ1-6; D unresolved. Trimming took 5 bases from V and 8 from J, leaving 4 bases between them. The V gene's germline CDR1 is MNHEY and CDR2 SMNVEV (reference sequence). The CDR3 covers 11 residues. The CDR3 coding sequence is TGTGCCAGCAGTATAGATTCACCCCTCCACTTT. Protein sequence: CASSIDSPLHF.

The chain links TRBV27 to TRBJ2-7; possibly TRBD2 for D (7 bases). CDR1 is MNHEY and CDR2 is SMNVEV in the germline V gene (reference sequence). Trimming shortened V by 7 bases and J by 0 bases, and 10 bases separated the two germline ends. The length of the CDR3 is 13 residues. The CDR3 nucleotides read TGTGCCAGCAAGAGGGGGGGCTCCTACGAGCAGTACTTC. It yields the protein CASKRGGSYEQYF.

The genes are TRBV6-2 or TRBV6-3 and TRBJ1-5; D gene ambiguous. Germline CDR1 reads MNHEY; CDR2 reads SVGEGT. The CDR3 is made up of 14 amino acids. Between the trimmed V and J ends, which lost 6 bases and 1 base, there was a span of 10 bases. This CDR3 reads CASSSHWSNQPQHF. The CDR3 bases are TGTGCCAGCAGCTCACATTGGAGCAATCAGCCCCAGCATTTT.

CDR3 amino acids: CASSLSTGPYEQYF. DNA of the CDR3: TGTGCCAGCAGTTTATCTACAGGACCCTACGAGCAGTACTTC. J is TRBJ2-7 and V is TRBV27, with D maybe TRBD1 (5 bases). The CDR3 has 14 residues. The germline V gene encodes CDR1 MNHEY and CDR2 SMNVEV (reference sequence). The V and J ends lost 0 bases and 2 bases respectively, with 8 bases between them.

This clonotype was observed at least ten times. The chain recombines TRBV14 with TRBJ1-1; no clear D. Germline CDR1 SGHDN, CDR2 FVKESK. This CDR3 has 15 amino acids. V was pared by 0 bases and J by 0 bases, with 8 bases between. CDR3 sequence: CASSQDGRLNTEAFF. CDR3 sequence (DNA): TGTGCCAGCAGCCAAGATGGGAGATTGAACACTGAAGCTTTCTTT. The variable domain in full, completed from reference TRBV14 and TRBJ1-1, reads EAGVTQFPSHSVIEKGQTVTLRCDPISGHDNLYWYRRVMGKEIKFLLHFVKESKQDESGMPNNRFLAERTGGTYSTLKVQPAELEDSGVYFCASSQDGRLNTEAFFGQGTRLTVV.

V gene TRBV6-6 combines with J gene TRBJ2-7, with 7 bases matching TRBD1. The CDR3 contains 13 residues. The germline V gene has CDR1 MNHNY and CDR2 SVGAGI (reference sequence). Trimming at V came to 4 bases and at J to 2 bases, leaving 2 bases not matched to a gene. This chain's CDR3 is CASSFGTAYEQYF. The CDR3 nucleotides are TGTGCCAGCAGTTTCGGGACAGCCTACGAGCAGTACTTC.

The chain employs TRBV4-1 and TRBJ2-7; D gene ambiguous. Trimming removed 0 bases at V and 3 bases at J, with 9 bases between. The germline gives CDR1 MGHRA, CDR2 YSYEKL. CDR3 length: 14 residues. The CDR3 sequence: CASSQDPRNYEQYF. CDR3 nucleotides: TGCGCCAGCAGCCAAGATCCCAGAAACTACGAGCAGTACTTC.

For the CDR3, the DNA is TGTGCCAGCAGTGCGGGACGGATCAATCAGCCCCAGCATTTT. Its protein is CASSAGRINQPQHF. V usage is TRBV6-1 and J usage is TRBJ1-5; maybe TRBD1 (5 bases). Germline CDR1 MNHNS, CDR2 SASEGT. The CDR3 covers 14 residues. V lost 4 bases and J lost 3, with 10 bases in between.

On this clonotype itself: At one of its ends the junction is not consistent with the germline gene, which may arise from a read error. V usage is TRBV4-1 and J usage is TRBJ2-3; D remains ambiguous. In germline, CDR1 is MGHRA, CDR2 YSYEKL. This CDR3 contains 17 residues. CDR3: CASSQDRPELSTDKQYF. For the CDR3, the DNA is TGCGCCAGCAGCCAAGATCGTCCGGAGCTCAGCACAGATAAGCAGTATTTT.

This clonotype has just a few counts. The V and J genes are TRBV6-2 or TRBV6-3 and TRBJ1-1; 7 bases fit TRBD1. V shed 8 bases and J 6 bases; nucleotides not matched to a gene: 9. This CDR3 contains 13 residues. Germline CDR1 MNHEY, CDR2 SVGEGT. The CDR3: CASVSTGLAEAFF. DNA for the CDR3: TGTGCCAGCGTCTCGACAGGGTTAGCTGAAGCTTTCTTT.

The V call is TRBV12-3 or TRBV12-4, the J call TRBJ1-1; TRBD1 might be the D (5 bases). CDR3 length: 14 amino acids. The ends were cut back, 6 bases at V and 11 bases at J, with 22 bases in the middle. CDR3 region: CASSRRPDSGGAFF. The CDR3 DNA follows: TGTGCCAGCAGCCGCCGGCCTGACAGTGGTGGCGCTTTCTTT.